This entry lists 24 T cell receptor beta chains sequenced from one sample in a study of blood T cell repertoires in COVID-19. Libraries were prepared by immunoSEQ multiplex PCR; TCRdb keeps only in-frame clonotypes and omits some of them. The sample has over 85,000 clones; nearly 90% are singletons. Material for sequencing was peripheral blood. These receptors came from a human donor in a cohort sampled during active COVID-19.

The V gene is TRBV10-3, the J gene TRBJ2-3, with a possible D match to TRBD2 (5 bases). With 5 bases removed from V and 5 bases from J, the gap between germline ends came to 11 bases. The CDR3 is 13 amino acids. In germline, CDR1 is ENHRY, CDR2 SYGVKD. Here the CDR3 DNA reads TGTGCCATCAGTATAAATCGGGGAGATACGCAGTATTTT. As protein: CAISINRGDTQYF.

V and J are TRBV5-1 and TRBJ1-1; no clear D gene. Trimming pared 0 bases from V and 5 bases from J, leaving 8 bases between. The CDR3 contains 13 residues. Looked up from germline, CDR1 is SGHRS and CDR2 is YFSETQ. In DNA form, the CDR3 reads TGCGCCAGCAGCTTGGGAAGCCAAACTGAAGCTTTCTTT. It translates to CASSLGSQTEAFF. The complete variable domain, with remaining parts taken from reference TRBV5-1 and TRBJ1-1, reads KAGVTQTPRYLIKTRGQQVTLSCSPISGHRSVSWYQQTPGQGLQFLFEYFSETQRNKGNFPGRFSGRQFSNSRSEMNVSTLELGDSALYLCASSLGSQTEAFFGQGTRLTVV.

The chain recombines TRBV6-5 with TRBJ1-1; D possibly corresponds to TRBD1 (6 bases). This CDR3 region has 15 residues. V lost 8 bases and J lost 5, with 21 bases in between. From germline, CDR1 is MNHEY and CDR2 SVGAGI. The CDR3 sequence: CASRKGGSLWTEAFF. In DNA form, the CDR3 reads TGTGCCAGCCGTAAGGGGGGGAGTTTATGGACTGAAGCTTTCTTT.

J is TRBJ1-5 and V is TRBV30; 8 nucleotides line up with TRBD1. The V gene's germline CDR1 is GTSNPN and CDR2 SVGIG (reference sequence). The CDR3 has 13 residues. V lost 5 bases to trimming and J lost 6 bases; unmatched junction nucleotides: 6. The CDR3 DNA follows: TGTGCCTGGGGACAGGGAGGAATTCAGCCCCAGCATTTT. Its translation is CAWGQGGIQPQHF.

The chain has TRBV6-5 and TRBJ1-2; a weak D match, TRBD1 (5 bases). Germline V gene sequence: CDR1 MNHEY, CDR2 SVGAGI. V lost 6 bases and J 2 bases, leaving 13 bases between the germline ends. CDR3 length: 14 amino acids. This chain's CDR3 is CASSSPRQNYGYTF. The CDR3 bases are TGTGCCAGCAGCTCCCCAAGACAGAACTATGGCTACACCTTC.

This chain joins TRBV5-1 and TRBJ2-5; D not certain. Germline V CDR1 and CDR2: SGHRS, YFSETQ. The CDR3 consists of 11 residues. Trimming shortened V by 2 bases and J by 7 bases, and 6 bases separated the two germline ends. CDR3 coding DNA: TGCGCCAGCAGCTTAACCGGGACCCAGTACTTC. Its translation is CASSLTGTQYF.

The rearrangement links TRBV6-6 to TRBJ2-7, with a weak D call TRBD1 (6 bases). Germline V CDR1 and CDR2: MNHNY, SVGAGI (reference sequence). V lost 10 bases to trimming and J lost 3 bases, with 16 bases between them. The CDR3 runs 13 residues. The CDR3 DNA is TGTGCCACCAGGACCGGGACACTCTACGAGCAGTACTTC. The encoded protein is CATRTGTLYEQYF.

This sequence joins TRBV29-1 and TRBJ2-7, with a possible D match to TRBD2 (6 bases). V was shortened by 7 bases and J by 1 base, with 14 bases between the two germline ends. CDR1 is SQVTM and CDR2 is ANQGSEA in the germline V gene. There are 13 residues in the CDR3. CDR3 region: CSASQEGSYEQYF. CDR3 bases: TGCAGCGCCTCACAGGAGGGGTCCTACGAGCAGTACTTC.

The CDR3 region is CASSLGGGNGNTIYF. The CDR3 nucleotides are TGTGCCAGCAGCTTGGGAGGAGGGAATGGAAACACCATATATTTT. This chain uses TRBV5-6 with TRBJ1-3, with no clear D. Germline-derived CDR1 and CDR2 are SGHDT and YYEEEE. The CDR3 contains 15 residues. V lost 0 bases and J 3 bases, leaving 10 bases between the germline ends.

V and J are TRBV6-5 and TRBJ2-1; D is possibly TRBD2 (7 bases). V dropped 7 bases and J dropped 9 bases, with 22 bases sitting between them. CDR1 is MNHEY and CDR2 is SVGAGI in the germline V gene. The CDR3 is made up of 15 amino acids. The CDR3 reads CASIVGGPGGTEQFF. As DNA, the CDR3 is TGTGCCAGCATAGTGGGGGGGCCCGGGGGAACTGAGCAGTTCTTC.

The V call is TRBV9, the J call TRBJ2-5, with D maybe TRBD1 (6 bases). Germline V gene sequence: CDR1 SGDLS, CDR2 YYNGEE. V lost 4 bases to trimming and J lost 0 bases, with 16 bases between them. This CDR3 has 16 amino acids. This CDR3 is CASSPRGRGNQETQYF. DNA of the CDR3: TGTGCCAGCAGCCCCCGCGGAAGGGGGAACCAAGAGACCCAGTACTTC. Filled out from reference TRBV9 and TRBJ2-5, the complete variable domain reads DSGVTQTPKHLITATGQRVTLRCSPRSGDLSVYWYQQSLDQGLQFLIQYYNGEERAKGNILERFSAQQFPDLHSELNLSSLELGDSALYFCASSPRGRGNQETQYFGPGTRLLVL.

V usage is TRBV27 and J usage is TRBJ2-7, with 11 positions matching TRBD2. The CDR3 runs 21 residues. Unmatched junction bases numbered 28, after V lost 6 bases and J lost 6 bases. The germline CDR1 and CDR2 sequences are MNHEY and SMNVEV (reference sequence). CDR3 bases: TGTGCCAGCAGCCCCACGGGCAGGGCGCAGACTAGCGGGGACCCCTTTGGCGAGCAGTACTTC. This sequence encodes CASSPTGRAQTSGDPFGEQYF.

The chain links TRBV2 to TRBJ2-2; no firm D call. The CDR3 extends over 15 amino acids. CDR1 SNHLY and CDR2 FYNNEI come from the germline V gene. With 5 bases removed from V and 2 bases from J, the gap between germline ends came to 12 bases. The CDR3 DNA sequence: TGTGCCAGCAGTTGGGCCAGAGTAAACACCGGGGAGCTGTTTTTT. It translates to CASSWARVNTGELFF.

The chain carries TRBV27 and TRBJ2-5; TRBD1 might be the D (5 bases). The V end was cut by 5 bases, the J end by 1 base, with 17 bases between. The CDR3 sequence is 16 residues long. Germline V CDR1 and CDR2: MNHEY, SMNVEV (reference sequence). CDR3 sequence: CASSPTRQTSQETQYF. CDR3 DNA sequence: TGTGCCAGCAGTCCAACCAGACAGACCTCCCAAGAGACCCAGTACTTC.

This sequence joins TRBV4-1 and TRBJ1-1, with D perhaps TRBD1 (6 bases). The V and J ends lost 4 bases and 1 base respectively, with 13 bases between them. Germline values: CDR1 MGHRA, CDR2 YSYEKL. The CDR3 has 15 amino acids. The CDR3 coding sequence is TGCGCCAGCAGCCGAGCCGGGACACCGAACACTGAAGCTTTCTTT. As protein: CASSRAGTPNTEAFF.

The chain is built from TRBV6-5 and TRBJ2-4; D may be TRBD1 (5 bases). The CDR3 contains 15 residues. CDR1 MNHEY and CDR2 SVGAGI come from the germline V gene. Trimming took off 4 bases at V and 3 bases at J, with 13 bases between the two ends. The CDR3 reads CASSSAGMVKNIQYF. Written as DNA, the CDR3 is TGTGCCAGCAGTTCAGCAGGGATGGTCAAAAACATTCAGTACTTC.

This clone appeared once. One end of the junction varies from germline; a read error may be responsible. Other DNA sequences from this sample encode an identical CDR3 as well. The chain has TRBV7-2 and TRBJ2-7, with 8 positions matching TRBD2. The CDR3 has 15 amino acids. The germline CDR1 and CDR2 sequences are SGHTA and FQGNSA. The CDR3, as DNA: TGTGCCAGCAGCCTTATAGCGGGGAATCACTACGAGCAGTACTTT. Translating gives CASSLIAGNHYEQYF.

This sequence joins TRBV7-6 and TRBJ1-2, with TRBD1 matching 7 bases. Losses at the gene ends were 6 bases for V and 7 bases for J; bases not matched to a gene: 11. The CDR3 consists of 14 residues. Looked up from germline, CDR1 is SGHVS and CDR2 is FNYEAQ. Here the CDR3 DNA reads TGTGCCAGCAGTTCACAGACAGGGTTTTCTGGCTACACCTTC. Residues: CASSSQTGFSGYTF.

The V gene is TRBV6-6, the J gene TRBJ1-1; 10 bases are a match to TRBD1. The junction had 10 bases not matched to a gene; V was cut back by 7 bases and J by 5 bases. Germline CDR1 is MNHNY and CDR2 is SVGAGI (reference sequence). The CDR3 totals 15 residues. The DNA of the CDR3 is TGTGCCAGCACTTTGATTCGGACAGGGGGGACTGAAGCTTTCTTT. Translated: CASTLIRTGGTEAFF.

The chain recombines TRBV6-4 with TRBJ1-2; 11 bases align to TRBD1. This CDR3 is built from 15 residues. The germline V gene has CDR1 MRHNA and CDR2 SNTAGT. V was clipped by 6 bases and J by 8 bases; unmatched bases: 11. The CDR3 nucleotides are TGTGCCAGCAGAACCCTGGACAGGGGGCTGGGAGGCTACACCTTC. It is translated as CASRTLDRGLGGYTF.

The rearrangement uses TRBV25-1 and TRBJ1-2; D unclear. V lost 4 bases, J lost 4 bases, and 16 bases lay in between. Germline CDR1 is MGHDK and CDR2 is SYGVNS. This CDR3 region has 15 residues. The CDR3 nucleotides read TGTGCCAGCAGTGGGGCCGGCCCAACGCGCTATGGCTACACCTTC. Its protein is CASSGAGPTRYGYTF.

This clone was seen once. The genes are TRBV7-8 and TRBJ2-5, with TRBD1 identical over 8 bases. The CDR3 contains 16 residues. Germline V gene lookup returns CDR1 SGHVS and CDR2 FQNEAQ. The V segment lost 2 bases and the J segment 7 bases; nucleotides outside the gene matches: 12. DNA for the CDR3: TGTGCCAGCAGCTTAAACGGACAGGGTCAGGGTGGGACCCAGTACTTC. Its protein product is CASSLNGQGQGGTQYF. Variable domain in full (rest from reference TRBV7-8 and TRBJ2-5): GAGVSQSPRYKVAKRGQDVALRCDPISGHVSLFWYQQALGQGPEFLTYFQNEAQLDKSGLPSDRFFAERPEGSVSTLKIQRTQQEDSAVYLCASSLNGQGQGGTQYFGPGTRLLVL.

This chain connects TRBV15 to TRBJ1-1; D is undetermined. Germline assignment: CDR1 LNHNV and CDR2 YYDKDF (reference sequence). The CDR3 spans 14 residues. V shed 4 bases and J shed 6 bases, with 15 bases lying between them. CDR3 DNA: TGTGCCACCAGCACCTCGCAATTCAACTCTGAAGCTTTCTTT. This encodes CATSTSQFNSEAFF.

The chain carries TRBV12-3 or TRBV12-4 and TRBJ2-5, with D maybe TRBD2 (6 bases). Trimming took 7 bases from V and 5 from J, leaving 14 bases between them. The CDR3 length is 13 residues. Written as DNA, the CDR3 is TGTGCCAGCACTGGGGGGAGCGTTGAGACCCAGTACTTC. Encoded protein: CASTGGSVETQYF.